The clone carrying this T cell receptor (beta chain) was detected only a few times. Its matching antigen is unknown. This entry belongs to a study of response to subunit inactivated influenza vaccine. Study-level findings and limits: Authors suggested each seasonal flu vaccination may recruit only limited numbers of new T cells.

TCRdb independently ran MiXCR on the RT-PCR reads; one entry per CDR3 protein. Here the sample spans about 520,000 distinct CDR3 sequences, 25% being singletons. This sequence originates from a man aged 45-65 years who received an inactivated influenza vaccine. Sample: CD4+ T cells sorted from PBMCs, taken about 5 days after vaccination.

CDR3 in DNA: TGCAGTGCTAGTACAGGGAGTAACTATGGCTACACCTTC. The encoded protein is CSASTGSNYGYTF. This chain uses TRBV20-1 with TRBJ1-2, with D possibly matching TRBD1 (6 bases). The length of the CDR3 is 13 residues. Trimming removed 3 bases from V and 1 base from J, with 9 bases in between. CDR1 is DFQATT and CDR2 is SNEGSKA in the germline V gene (reference sequence).